Presented here are 10 T cell receptor beta chains from one specimen sequenced in a study of blood T cell repertoires in COVID-19. The method was immunoSEQ multiplex PCR; TCRdb's version includes in-frame clones alone and lacks a portion of them. The data contain some 240,000 clones, 75% to 85% of them singletons. Sequenced input: peripheral blood. The receptor set was obtained from an elderly woman with COVID-19, enrolled during active disease.

The chain has TRBV12-5 and TRBJ2-7; D is unresolved. CDR3 size: 11 residues. The germline V gene has CDR1 LGHNT and CDR2 FRNRAP. V was cut by 6 bases and J by 4 bases, with 7 bases left in between. The CDR3 DNA sequence: TGTGCTAGTGGCACAGAGTACGAGCAGTACTTC. This codes for CASGTEYEQYF.

The chain combines TRBV19 with TRBJ2-7; 8 nucleotides match TRBD2. V shed 5 bases, J shed 5 bases, and the junction held 11 bases outside the gene matches. Germline values: CDR1 LNHDA, CDR2 SQIVND (reference sequence). The CDR3 has 15 residues. For the CDR3, the DNA is TGTGCCAGTAGTCCTCTTCGGGAGGGCCGCGACGAGCAGTACTTC. It codes for CASSPLREGRDEQYF.

The chain carries TRBV10-3 and TRBJ2-5; TRBD1 matches 7 bases. Germline loops: CDR1 ENHRY, CDR2 SYGVKD. CDR3 size: 12 residues. The V and J ends lost 8 bases and 1 base, in that order; junction bases with no gene match: 1. CDR3 protein: CAIGTAQETQYF. As DNA, the CDR3 is TGTGCCATCGGGACAGCCCAAGAGACCCAGTACTTC.

J is TRBJ2-1 and V is TRBV18, with D perhaps TRBD2 (5 bases). The CDR3 extends over 15 amino acids. Deletions cut 3 bases from V and 1 base from J, with 10 bases between. The V gene's germline CDR1 is KGHSH and CDR2 LQKENI. CDR3 in amino acids: CASSPSSGSYNEQFF. In DNA, the CDR3 is TGTGCCAGCTCACCTTCAAGCGGATCCTACAATGAGCAGTTCTTC. Supplemented by reference TRBV18 and TRBJ2-1, the full variable domain reads NAGVMQNPRHLVRRRGQEARLRCSPMKGHSHVYWYRQLPEEGLKFMVYLQKENIIDESGMPKERFSAEFPKEGPSILRIQQVVRGDSAAYFCASSPSSGSYNEQFFGPGTRLTVL.

The J gene is TRBJ2-4, the V gene TRBV9; possible D gene TRBD1, 6 bases. The germline V gene has CDR1 SGDLS and CDR2 YYNGEE. The CDR3 is 18 amino acids. V was shortened by 0 bases and J by 0 bases, with 16 bases between the two germline ends. The CDR3 sequence: CASSVVGQRIEAKNIQYF. DNA of the CDR3: TGTGCCAGCAGCGTAGTAGGACAGCGTATCGAAGCCAAAAACATTCAGTACTTC. Looking up the rest from reference TRBV9 and TRBJ2-4 gives the full variable domain: DSGVTQTPKHLITATGQRVTLRCSPRSGDLSVYWYQQSLDQGLQFLIQYYNGEERAKGNILERFSAQQFPDLHSELNLSSLELGDSALYFCASSVVGQRIEAKNIQYFGAGTRLSVL.

This clone showed up just once. The chain recombines TRBV7-2 with TRBJ2-2; TRBD2 agrees at 10 bases. The junction had 5 bases not matched to a gene; V was cut back by 1 base and J by 6 bases. The germline gives CDR1 SGHTA, CDR2 FQGNSA. This CDR3 is 16 amino acids long. CDR3 sequence: CASSLGLAGAAGELFF. CDR3 bases: TGTGCCAGCAGCTTAGGTCTAGCGGGAGCAGCCGGGGAGCTGTTTTTT.

Only one count was recorded for this clone. V is TRBV5-4 and J is TRBJ2-3; tentatively, D is TRBD2 (6 bases). CDR3 size: 14 residues. Trimming took 3 bases from V and 2 from J, leaving 10 bases between them. Germline CDR1 SGHNT, CDR2 YYREEE (reference sequence). In DNA form, the CDR3 reads TGTGCCAGCAGCTGGATGGACTACACAGATACGCAGTATTTT. Residues: CASSWMDYTDTQYF.

The rearrangement links TRBV6-5 to TRBJ1-2; 11 nucleotides match TRBD1. V lost 2 bases and J lost 2; bases outside the gene matches: 4. The CDR3 extends over 16 amino acids. Germline lookup yields CDR1 MNHEY and CDR2 SVGAGI. CDR3 amino acids: CASSYRRTGGNYGYTF. The DNA of the CDR3 is TGTGCCAGCAGTTACCGGCGGACAGGGGGCAACTATGGCTACACCTTC.

The genes are TRBV24-1 and TRBJ2-5; TRBD1 agrees at 8 bases. Trimming at V came to 2 bases and at J to 3 bases, leaving 4 bases not matched to a gene. This CDR3 has 15 residues. The V gene's germline CDR1 is KGHDR and CDR2 SFDVKD. CDR3 residues: CATSDSRQGKETQYF. CDR3 DNA sequence: TGTGCCACCAGTGATTCCCGACAGGGGAAAGAGACCCAGTACTTC.

V usage is TRBV5-1 and J usage is TRBJ2-7, with a possible D match to TRBD1 (6 bases). Germline V gene lookup returns CDR1 SGHRS and CDR2 YFSETQ. This CDR3 region has 15 residues. V was clipped by 0 bases and J by 4 bases, with 14 bases between them. The CDR3: CASSLASGQLYEQYF. CDR3 in DNA: TGCGCCAGCAGCTTGGCATCCGGACAGCTATACGAGCAGTACTTC.